Below are 11 T cell receptor beta chains sequenced from a single sample in a study of T cell responses to AZD1222 COVID-19 vaccine. Libraries were prepared by immunoSEQ multiplex PCR; TCRdb keeps only in-frame clonotypes and omits some of them. This sample has roughly 150,000 clones; roughly 92% occur once, and the top ten carry 1.1% to 1.5%. Sample: peripheral blood, taken on day 0 of AZD1222 vaccination. The receptors stem from an adult in good health.

The chain carries TRBV19 and TRBJ1-2; weak D call: TRBD1 (5 bases). Germline CDR1 LNHDA, CDR2 SQIVND (reference sequence). V was clipped by 5 bases and J by 8 bases, with 15 bases between them. The CDR3 contains 13 residues. The CDR3 DNA reads as TGTGCCAGTAGTCTCGGGACGTTCGAGGGCTACACCTTC. This encodes CASSLGTFEGYTF.

This sequence joins TRBV15 and TRBJ1-1; D might be TRBD1 (6 bases). Germline V CDR1 and CDR2: LNHNV, YYDKDF (reference sequence). The V end lost 3 bases, the J end lost 4 bases, and 15 bases lay between the germline ends. There are 15 residues in the CDR3. CDR3 bases: TGTGCCACCAGCAGCGGCTTTAAGGGGGTCACTGAAGCTTTCTTT. This encodes CATSSGFKGVTEAFF.

The chain uses TRBV7-9 and TRBJ2-4; D unresolved. V was clipped by 2 bases and J by 7 bases, with 12 bases between them. Per germline, CDR1 SEHNR and CDR2 FQNEAQ (reference sequence). The length of the CDR3 is 14 residues. In nucleotides, the CDR3 is TGTGCCAGCAGCTTATTGGGTAGTACTAACATTCAGTACTTC. Protein product: CASSLLGSTNIQYF.

The CDR3 nucleotides are TGTGCCACCAGTGACCCGCTAGCGGGGAAGTCGAATGAGCAGTTCTTC. This translates into CATSDPLAGKSNEQFF. The rearrangement links TRBV24-1 to TRBJ2-1, with 9 bases matching TRBD2. The germline V gene encodes CDR1 KGHDR and CDR2 SFDVKD. CDR3 size: 16 residues. With 4 bases clipped from V and 7 bases from J, the junction kept 10 bases outside the gene matches.

This chain uses TRBV4-3 with TRBJ2-1, with 7 bases that match TRBD2. Trimming cost V 1 base and J 5 bases; bases outside gene matches: 17. This CDR3 has 19 amino acids. Germline CDR1 is LGHNA and CDR2 is YSLEER. The CDR3 sequence: CASSQVVMPYSGPNNEQFF. DNA of the CDR3: TGCGCCAGCAGCCAAGTGGTGATGCCCTATAGCGGGCCGAACAATGAGCAGTTCTTC.

The chain has TRBV7-2 and TRBJ2-5; D is uncertain. Per the germline V gene, CDR1 is SGHTA and CDR2 is FQGNSA. V dropped 5 bases and J dropped 4 bases, with 11 bases sitting between them. The CDR3 consists of 13 residues. The CDR3 nucleotides are TGTGCCAGCAGCCCATTAGCCCTAGAGACCCAGTACTTC. Translating it yields CASSPLALETQYF.

The genes are TRBV12-3 or TRBV12-4 and TRBJ1-2; D is unresolved. The CDR3 runs 13 residues. V was cut by 1 base and J by 7 bases, with 10 bases left in between. The CDR3 loop is CASSLESFPGYTF. The CDR3 DNA reads as TGTGCCAGCAGTTTAGAGAGCTTCCCTGGCTACACCTTC.

The chain couples TRBV11-2 to TRBJ2-3, with D possibly matching TRBD1 (6 bases). V was trimmed by 4 bases and J by 6 bases, leaving 20 bases between them. Germline V gene sequence: CDR1 SGHAT, CDR2 FQNNGV. This CDR3 is 16 amino acids long. The CDR3 nucleotides read TGTGCCAGCAGCTCCTGGGGGCGGATCCCTGGGGATACGCAGTATTTT. This codes for CASSSWGRIPGDTQYF.

The chain carries TRBV6-6 and TRBJ2-3, with TRBD2 as a possible D gene (6 bases). This CDR3 has 17 residues. Trimming left V 6 bases short and J 9 bases short, with 28 bases between. Germline V CDR1 and CDR2: MNHNY, SVGAGI (reference sequence). CDR3 residues: CASSRDYRETSPRTQYF. The CDR3 bases are TGTGCCAGCAGCCGAGATTACCGGGAGACTAGTCCAAGAACGCAGTATTTT.

V and J are TRBV5-1 and TRBJ2-1, with 10 bases aligning to TRBD2. The CDR3 is 17 amino acids. CDR1 and CDR2 (germline): SGHRS, YFSETQ. V was clipped by 1 base and J by 1 base; unmatched bases: 5. The CDR3 loop reads CASSLSFSGGSYNEQFF. CDR3 sequence (DNA): TGCGCCAGCAGCTTGTCCTTTAGCGGGGGGTCCTACAATGAGCAGTTCTTC.

The rearrangement joins TRBV6-4 to TRBJ1-5; D gene uncertain. The CDR3 is made up of 15 amino acids. CDR1 and CDR2 (germline): MRHNA, SNTAGT. V was cut by 6 bases and J by 1 base, with 13 bases left in between. The CDR3 DNA reads TGTGCCAGCAGCCCAGAGGGCGGCAGCAATCAGCCCCAGCATTTT. The encoded protein is CASSPEGGSNQPQHF.